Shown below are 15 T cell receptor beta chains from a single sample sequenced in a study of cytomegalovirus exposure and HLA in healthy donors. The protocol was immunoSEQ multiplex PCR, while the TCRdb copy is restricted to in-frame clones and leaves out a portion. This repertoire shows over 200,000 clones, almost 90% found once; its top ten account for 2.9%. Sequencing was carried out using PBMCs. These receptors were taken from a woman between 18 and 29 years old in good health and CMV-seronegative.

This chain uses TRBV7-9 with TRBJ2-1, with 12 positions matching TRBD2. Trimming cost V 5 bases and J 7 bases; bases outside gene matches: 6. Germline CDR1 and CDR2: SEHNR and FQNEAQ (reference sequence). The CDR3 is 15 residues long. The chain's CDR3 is CASSPTSGRTNEQFF. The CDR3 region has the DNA TGTGCCAGCAGCCCTACTAGCGGGAGGACGAATGAGCAGTTCTTC.

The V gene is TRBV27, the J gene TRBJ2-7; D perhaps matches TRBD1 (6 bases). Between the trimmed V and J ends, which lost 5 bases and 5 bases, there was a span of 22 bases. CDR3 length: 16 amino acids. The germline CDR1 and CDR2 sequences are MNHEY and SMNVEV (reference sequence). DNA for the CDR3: TGTGCCAGCAGTCCCGGCCGCGGGCAGGGGAGCGACGAGCAGTACTTC. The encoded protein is CASSPGRGQGSDEQYF.

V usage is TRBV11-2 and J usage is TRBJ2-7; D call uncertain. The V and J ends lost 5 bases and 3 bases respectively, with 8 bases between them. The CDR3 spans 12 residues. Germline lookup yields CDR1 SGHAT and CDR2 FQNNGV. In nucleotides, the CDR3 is TGTGCCAGCAGCCCGAGTGGCTACGAGCAGTACTTC. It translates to CASSPSGYEQYF.

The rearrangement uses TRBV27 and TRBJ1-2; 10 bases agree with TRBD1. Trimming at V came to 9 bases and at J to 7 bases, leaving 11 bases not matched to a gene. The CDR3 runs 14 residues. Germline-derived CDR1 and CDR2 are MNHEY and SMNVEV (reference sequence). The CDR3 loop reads CASSSRQGALGYTF. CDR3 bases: TGTGCCAGTTCCTCCCGACAGGGGGCGCTTGGCTACACCTTC.

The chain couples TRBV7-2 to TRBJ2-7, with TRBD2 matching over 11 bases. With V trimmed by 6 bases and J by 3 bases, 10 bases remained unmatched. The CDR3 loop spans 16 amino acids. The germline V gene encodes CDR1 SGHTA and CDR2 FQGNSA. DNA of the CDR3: TGTGCCAGCAGTAAGGGGATACTAGCGGGAGTCTACGAGCAGTACTTC. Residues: CASSKGILAGVYEQYF.

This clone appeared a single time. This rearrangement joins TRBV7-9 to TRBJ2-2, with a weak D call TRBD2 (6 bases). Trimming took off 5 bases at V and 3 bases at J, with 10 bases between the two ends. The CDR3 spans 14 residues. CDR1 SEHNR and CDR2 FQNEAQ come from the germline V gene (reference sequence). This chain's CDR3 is CASSPTRDTGELFF. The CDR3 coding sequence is TGTGCCAGCAGCCCGACTAGGGACACCGGGGAGCTGTTTTTT.

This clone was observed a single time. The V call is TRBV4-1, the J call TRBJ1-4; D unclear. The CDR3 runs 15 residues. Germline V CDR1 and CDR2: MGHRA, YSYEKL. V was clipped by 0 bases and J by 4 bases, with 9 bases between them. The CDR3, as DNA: TGCGCCAGCAGCCAAGATCCCCTAAGTAATGAAAAACTGTTTTTT. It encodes CASSQDPLSNEKLFF.

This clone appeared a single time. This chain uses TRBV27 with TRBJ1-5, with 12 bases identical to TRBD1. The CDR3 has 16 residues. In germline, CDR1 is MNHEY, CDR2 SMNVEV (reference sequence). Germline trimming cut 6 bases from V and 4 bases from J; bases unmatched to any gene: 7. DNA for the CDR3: TGTGCCAGCAGCGGGACAGGGGGCGCCGGGAATCAGCCCCAGCATTTT. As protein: CASSGTGGAGNQPQHF.

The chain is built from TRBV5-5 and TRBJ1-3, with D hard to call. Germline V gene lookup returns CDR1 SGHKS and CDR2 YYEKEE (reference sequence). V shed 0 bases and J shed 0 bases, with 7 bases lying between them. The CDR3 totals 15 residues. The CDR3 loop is CASSLGTISGNTIYF. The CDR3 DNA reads TGTGCCAGCAGCTTGGGCACTATCTCTGGAAACACCATATATTTT. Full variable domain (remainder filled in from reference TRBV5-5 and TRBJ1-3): DAGVTQSPTHLIKTRGQQVTLRCSPISGHKSVSWYQQVLGQGPQFIFQYYEKEERGRGNFPDRFSARQFPNYSSELNVNALLLGDSALYLCASSLGTISGNTIYFGEGSWLTVV.

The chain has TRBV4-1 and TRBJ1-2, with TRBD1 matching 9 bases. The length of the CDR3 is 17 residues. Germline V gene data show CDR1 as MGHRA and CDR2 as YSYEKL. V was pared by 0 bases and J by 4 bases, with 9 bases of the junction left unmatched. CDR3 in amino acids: CASSQDPAGTGPYGYTF. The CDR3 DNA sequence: TGCGCCAGCAGCCAAGACCCGGCCGGGACAGGGCCCTATGGCTACACCTTC.

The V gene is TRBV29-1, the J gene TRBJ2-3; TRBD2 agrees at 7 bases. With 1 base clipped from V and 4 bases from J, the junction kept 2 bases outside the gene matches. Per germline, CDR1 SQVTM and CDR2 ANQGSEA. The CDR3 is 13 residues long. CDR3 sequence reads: CSVEAGGPDTQYF. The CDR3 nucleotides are TGCAGCGTTGAAGCGGGAGGCCCAGATACGCAGTATTTT.

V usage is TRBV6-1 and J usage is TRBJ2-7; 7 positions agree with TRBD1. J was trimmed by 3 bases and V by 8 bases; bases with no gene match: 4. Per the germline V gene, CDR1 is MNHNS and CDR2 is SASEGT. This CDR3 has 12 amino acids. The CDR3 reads CASGGQIYEQYF. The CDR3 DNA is TGTGCCAGCGGGGGACAGATCTACGAGCAGTACTTC.

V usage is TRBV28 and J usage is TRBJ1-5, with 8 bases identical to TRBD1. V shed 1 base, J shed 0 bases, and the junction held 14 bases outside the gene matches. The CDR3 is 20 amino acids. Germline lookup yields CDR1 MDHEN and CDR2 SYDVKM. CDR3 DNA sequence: TGTGCCAGCAGTTTATCGTGGGGACAGGAGGTTATACTTAGCAATCAGCCCCAGCATTTT. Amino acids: CASSLSWGQEVILSNQPQHF.

CDR3 bases: TGTGCCAGCAGTTTCTACCGGGCCCCAAGCGGGACTGAAGCTTTCTTT. This sequence encodes CASSFYRAPSGTEAFF. This rearrangement joins TRBV28 to TRBJ1-1; D gene uncertain. The germline V gene encodes CDR1 MDHEN and CDR2 SYDVKM. The CDR3 is 16 amino acids. V was shortened by 3 bases and J by 5 bases, with 19 bases between the two germline ends.

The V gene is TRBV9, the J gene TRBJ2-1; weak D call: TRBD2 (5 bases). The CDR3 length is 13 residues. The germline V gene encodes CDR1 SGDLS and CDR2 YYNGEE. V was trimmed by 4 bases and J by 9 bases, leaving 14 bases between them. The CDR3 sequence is CASSSTPGVEQFF. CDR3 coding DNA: TGTGCCAGCAGCTCCACCCCCGGGGTTGAGCAGTTCTTC.